This T cell receptor (beta chain) was sequenced for a study of blood T cells in healthy people across ages. Regarding the study as a whole: Donors of long life had a larger count of naive CD4+ cells and greater diversity than aged donors.

V lost 0 bases, J lost 2 bases, and 11 bases stayed unmatched. This CDR3 spans 19 amino acids. CDR1 is LGHNA and CDR2 is YSLEER in the germline V gene. As for this clonotype: Its target is unknown.

PCR was performed a second time for about 6 to 12 cycles using a sample-barcoded 5' primer and a J-beta primer mix. Individual samples furnished no less than 2.5 million CDR3-containing paired-end reads apiece. MiXCR, run by TCRdb on the 5' RACE reads, gives a single entry per CDR3 protein. Of about a million distinct CDR3 sequences listed, roughly two fifths are singletons. The sequencing sample was made of blood. This chain joins TRBV4-3 and TRBJ2-3; 10 bases line up with TRBD2. This receptor was obtained from a man younger than 35 in good health. CDR3 nucleotides: TGCGCCAGCAGCCAAGATCTAATCCGGACTAGCGGACTCACAGATACGCAGTATTTT. Its protein product is CASSQDLIRTSGLTDTQYF.